The sequence of this T cell receptor (beta chain) was determined in a study of blood T cells in healthy people across ages. Using a J-beta primer mix together with a sample-barcoded 5' primer, a second PCR was run for about 6 to 12 cycles. From the 5' RACE reads, TCRdb called clonotypes with MiXCR, one entry per CDR3 protein. Of roughly 500,000 distinct CDR3 sequences in the sample, 25% to 30% were seen once. The CDR3 runs to 14 residues. Germline CDR1 is LGHDT and CDR2 is YNNKEL (reference sequence). Trimming shortened V by 2 bases and J by 5 bases, and 13 bases separated the two germline ends. This clonotype was picked up a small number of times.

This chain connects TRBV3-1 to TRBJ2-7; no reliable D call. This clonotype was obtained from a woman between 70 and 85 years old in good health. The sample consisted of blood. The CDR3 sequence is CASSQLGKIHEQYF. The CDR3 coding sequence is TGTGCCAGCAGCCAATTGGGGAAGATCCACGAGCAGTACTTC.